Presented here are 14 T cell receptor beta chains from one specimen sequenced in a study of CD8+CD57+ T cells in acquired aplastic anemia. Researchers used genomic DNA as the template to profile TCR beta VDJ and CDR3. TCRdb itself ran the reads through MiXCR, one entry per CDR3 protein. This table holds roughly 58,000 distinct CDR3 sequences, roughly 58% found once. Sequencing was carried out using sorted CD4+, CD8+, or CD8+CD57+ T cells (not recorded which) from PBMCs. These receptors came from a human donor in good health, serving as a control.

The chain recombines TRBV11-2 with TRBJ2-4; TRBD2 matches 9 bases. The CDR3 is made up of 16 amino acids. Germline V gene data show CDR1 as SGHAT and CDR2 as FQNNGV. The V gene end was trimmed by 7 bases and the J gene end by 3 bases; junction bases not matched to a gene: 10. In DNA, the CDR3 is TGTGCCAGCACTCCGGGGAGCGGGGGGCTCAAAAACATTCAGTACTTC. Protein product: CASTPGSGGLKNIQYF.

In this sample, this clonotype turned up many times. The CDR3 region has the DNA TGTGCCAGCTCGTTCCAGGGTGCGTCCTACAATGAGCAGTTCTTC. This translates into CASSFQGASYNEQFF. The V and J genes are TRBV12-3 or TRBV12-4 and TRBJ2-1, with D possibly TRBD1 on 5 matching bases. Trimming took off 8 bases at V and 1 base at J, with 15 bases between the two ends. The length of the CDR3 is 15 residues.

The V gene is TRBV15, the J gene TRBJ1-2, with D unclear. CDR3 size: 12 residues. Trimming shortened V by 0 bases and J by 6 bases, and 5 bases separated the two germline ends. Germline V gene sequence: CDR1 LNHNV, CDR2 YYDKDF (reference sequence). This CDR3 reads CATSRDRNGYTF. In nucleotides, the CDR3 is TGTGCCACCAGCAGAGACAGGAATGGCTACACCTTC.

Ten or more counts support this clonotype. The chain links TRBV5-1 to TRBJ2-1, with 8 nucleotides matching TRBD2. The V gene's germline CDR1 is SGHRS and CDR2 YFSETQ. This CDR3 has 16 amino acids. Trimming took 4 bases from V and 4 from J; bases not matched to a gene: 10. The CDR3, as DNA: TGCGCCAGCAGCCCGGGGGGGGGAGGGCCTTACAATGAGCAGTTCTTC. As protein: CASSPGGGGPYNEQFF.

The chain combines TRBV29-1 with TRBJ1-2, with 7 bases identical to TRBD1. J gave up 7 bases and V 6 bases, and 14 bases lay outside the gene matches. The germline V gene has CDR1 SQVTM and CDR2 ANQGSEA. The CDR3 consists of 14 residues. The CDR3 DNA follows: TGCAGCGTGCCGGGACAGTGGTTTAATCTTGGCTACACCTTC. Amino acid sequence: CSVPGQWFNLGYTF.

The chain is built from TRBV20-1 and TRBJ2-7; TRBD2 aligns across 13 bases. Germline-derived CDR1 and CDR2 are DFQATT and SNEGSKA (reference sequence). V was clipped by 8 bases and J by 4 bases; unmatched bases: 5. The CDR3 length is 13 residues. The CDR3: CSLWTSGSYEQYF. CDR3 coding DNA: TGCAGTTTATGGACTAGCGGGAGTTACGAGCAGTACTTC.

This clonotype has a count of ten or more. V is TRBV20-1 and J is TRBJ1-4, with no clear D. Germline V gene data show CDR1 as DFQATT and CDR2 as SNEGSKA (reference sequence). The CDR3 sequence is 11 residues long. Between the trimmed V and J ends, which lost 5 bases and 8 bases, there was a span of 9 bases. Here the CDR3 reads CSARAKEKLFF. The DNA of the CDR3 is TGCAGTGCTCGCGCGAAGGAAAAACTGTTTTTT.

Ten or more counts support this clonotype. V usage is TRBV5-8 and J usage is TRBJ2-2; 9 bases fit TRBD2. The CDR3 totals 16 residues. V gave up 3 bases and J gave up 4 bases; unmatched junction bases: 7. CDR1 and CDR2 (germline): SGHTS, YDEGEE. This CDR3 reads CASSWRLAAVTGELFF. In nucleotides, the CDR3 is TGTGCCAGCAGCTGGCGACTAGCGGCTGTCACCGGGGAGCTGTTTTTT.

The J gene is TRBJ1-4, the V gene TRBV7-9, with D uncertain. The CDR3 runs 15 residues. V was shortened by 5 bases and J by 3 bases, with 13 bases between the two germline ends. Germline V gives CDR1 SEHNR, CDR2 FQNEAQ (reference sequence). The CDR3 region has the DNA TGTGCCAGCAGCCTCTCAGGCTGGGCTAATGAAAAACTGTTTTTT. Translating gives CASSLSGWANEKLFF.

By its share, this clonotype is medium-sized (0.01 to 0.1%). The chain is built from TRBV24-1 and TRBJ2-7; TRBD1 matches at 12 bases. Germline assignment: CDR1 KGHDR and CDR2 SFDVKD. This CDR3 has 16 residues. Germline trimming cut 4 bases from V and 5 bases from J; bases unmatched to any gene: 8. CDR3 loop: CATSDPGTGGTNEQYF. The DNA for the CDR3 is TGTGCCACCAGTGACCCCGGGACAGGGGGCACCAACGAGCAGTACTTC.

Points on this clonotype: One end of the junction varies from germline; a read error may be responsible. The gene calls are TRBV2 and TRBJ2-3, with a tentative D call TRBD2 (6 bases). This CDR3 has 15 residues. CDR1 and CDR2 (germline): SNHLY, FYNNEI. The CDR3 here is CAGSVPDTSTDTQYF. The CDR3, as DNA: TGTGCCGGCAGTGTGCCGGATACTAGCACAGATACGCAGTATTTC.

This clonotype was seen ten or more times. This chain uses TRBV3-1 with TRBJ1-4; 7 nucleotides line up with TRBD1. V shed 4 bases, J shed 5 bases, and the junction held 4 bases outside the gene matches. CDR3 size: 14 residues. Germline loops: CDR1 LGHDT, CDR2 YNNKEL (reference sequence). CDR3 residues: CASSLARGNEKLFF. CDR3 coding DNA: TGTGCCAGCAGCCTCGCCAGGGGGAATGAAAAACTGTTTTTT.

The rearrangement links TRBV9 to TRBJ2-2; D is possibly TRBD2 (7 bases). Germline assignment: CDR1 SGDLS and CDR2 YYNGEE. The ends were cut back, 2 bases at V and 4 bases at J, with 18 bases in the middle. The CDR3 has 17 residues. Here the CDR3 DNA reads TGTGCCAGCAGCGTGGGGGGGGCTGTGTTCGGCACCGGGGAGCTGTTTTTT. Protein product: CASSVGGAVFGTGELFF.

This clonotype was found a few times. A single base separates this from a much larger clone, so it may be a read error. This sequence joins TRBV3-1 and TRBJ1-1, with 10 bases lining up with TRBD1. The CDR3 extends over 15 amino acids. The V segment lost 4 bases and the J segment 3 bases; nucleotides outside the gene matches: 5. Per the germline V gene, CDR1 is LGHDT and CDR2 is YNNKEL (reference sequence). CDR3: CASSRQGARDTEAFF. The CDR3 coding sequence is TGTGCCAGCAGCCGACAGGGGGCGAGGGACACTGAAGCTTTCTTT.